This T cell receptor beta chain was profiled in a study of T-cell memory formation after mild COVID-19. Study background: TCR clusters were largely donor specific.

This clonotype was picked up a small number of times. The CDR3 sequence is 16 residues long. Germline CDR1 reads MRHNA; CDR2 reads SNTAGT. V gave up 2 bases and J gave up 6 bases; unmatched junction bases: 8. A 5'RACE reaction primed in the constant segment made cDNA libraries of TCR alpha and TCR beta, and these carried sample barcodes and UMIs. TCRdb re-called the 5' RACE reads through MiXCR, storing one row per CDR3 protein. The table lists fewer than 250,000 distinct CDR3 sequences, around 17% of them singletons. Specimen: PBMCs or a T cell subset sorted from them (not recorded which). This receptor was identified in an adult woman who had mild COVID-19 (a few samples of this study predate the infection). Cell type and time point are not known. This chain connects TRBV6-4 to TRBJ2-1; TRBD2 matches 9 bases. The CDR3 nucleotides read TGTGCCAGCAGTGACCGGGGACTAGCCTCGCGCAATGAGCAGTTCTTC. This gives the protein CASSDRGLASRNEQFF.